This passage covers 5 T cell receptor beta chains from one sample sequenced in a study of lymphopenia after photon versus proton radiotherapy. Assay used: immunoSEQ multiplex PCR; TCRdb lists only in-frame clones, some missing. Of about 70,000 clones listed, about 90% are singletons. Specimen: peripheral blood, collected from a patient treated with proton-based radiotherapy. The receptors come from an elderly man with esophageal cancer.

This chain's CDR3 is CASSGFSGANVLTF. The CDR3 coding sequence is TGTGCCAGTAGTGGGTTTTCTGGGGCCAACGTCCTGACTTTC. This sequence joins TRBV19 and TRBJ2-6; D is ambiguous. CDR3 size: 14 residues. Germline V gene lookup returns CDR1 LNHDA and CDR2 SQIVND (reference sequence). V was trimmed by 5 bases and J by 1 base, leaving 6 bases between them.

This clone showed up just a few times. The chain has TRBV5-4 and TRBJ1-1; unclear D gene. The V end was cut by 4 bases, the J end by 0 bases, with 7 bases between. This CDR3 is 13 amino acids long. The germline CDR1 and CDR2 sequences are SGHNT and YYREEE (reference sequence). Here the CDR3 DNA reads TGTGCCAGCAGCCACAATATGAACACTGAAGCTTTCTTT. Translation: CASSHNMNTEAFF.

This chain uses TRBV18 with TRBJ2-7; D possibly corresponds to TRBD2 (5 bases). The CDR3 spans 15 residues. Between the trimmed V and J ends, which lost 2 bases and 5 bases, there was a span of 16 bases. Germline CDR1 is KGHSH and CDR2 is LQKENI. The CDR3 nucleotides read TGTGCCAGCTCACCAGGACTGTGGGGAGTAAACGAGCAGTACTTC. Translating gives CASSPGLWGVNEQYF.

The chain is built from TRBV4-1 and TRBJ2-6; 11 nucleotides align to TRBD2. V lost 4 bases and J lost 3; bases outside the gene matches: 11. This CDR3 has 19 amino acids. CDR1 MGHRA and CDR2 YSYEKL come from the germline V gene. The CDR3 region is CASSPLVAGGPRGANVLTF. CDR3 in DNA: TGCGCCAGCAGCCCGCTGGTAGCGGGAGGGCCGCGTGGGGCCAACGTCCTGACTTTC.

The genes are TRBV19 and TRBJ1-4; perhaps TRBD1 as D (5 bases). This CDR3 is 15 amino acids long. CDR1 LNHDA and CDR2 SQIVND come from the germline V gene (reference sequence). The V end was cut by 10 bases, the J end by 0 bases, with 15 bases between. The CDR3 DNA follows: TGTGCCACGCGGCTGGGGCGCCCAACTAATGAAAAACTGTTTTTT. Translated, it gives CATRLGRPTNEKLFF.